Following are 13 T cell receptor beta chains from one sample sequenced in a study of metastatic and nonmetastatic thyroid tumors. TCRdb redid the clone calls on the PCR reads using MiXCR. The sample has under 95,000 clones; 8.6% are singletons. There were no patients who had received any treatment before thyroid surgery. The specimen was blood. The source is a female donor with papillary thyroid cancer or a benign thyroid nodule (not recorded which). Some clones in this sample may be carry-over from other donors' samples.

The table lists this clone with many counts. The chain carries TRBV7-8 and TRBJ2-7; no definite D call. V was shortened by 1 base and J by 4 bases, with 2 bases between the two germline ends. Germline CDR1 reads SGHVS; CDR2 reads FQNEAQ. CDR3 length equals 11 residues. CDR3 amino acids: CASSLVYEQYF. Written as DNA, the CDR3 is TGTGCCAGCAGCTTAGTTTACGAGCAGTACTTC.

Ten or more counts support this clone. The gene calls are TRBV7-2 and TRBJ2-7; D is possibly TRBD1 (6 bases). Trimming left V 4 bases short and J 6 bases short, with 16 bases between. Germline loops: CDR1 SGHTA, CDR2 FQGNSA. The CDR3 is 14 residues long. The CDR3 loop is CASSSQSTGFEQYF. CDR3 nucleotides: TGTGCCAGCAGCTCCCAGAGTACAGGGTTCGAGCAGTACTTC.

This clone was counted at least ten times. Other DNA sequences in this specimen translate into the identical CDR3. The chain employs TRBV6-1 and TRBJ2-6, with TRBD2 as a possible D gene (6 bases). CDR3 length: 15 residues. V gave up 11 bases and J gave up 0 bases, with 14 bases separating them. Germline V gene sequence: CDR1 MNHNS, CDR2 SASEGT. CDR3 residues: CAGGSTYSGANVLTF. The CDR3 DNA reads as TGTGCCGGAGGGTCCACCTACTCTGGGGCCAACGTCCTGACTTTC.

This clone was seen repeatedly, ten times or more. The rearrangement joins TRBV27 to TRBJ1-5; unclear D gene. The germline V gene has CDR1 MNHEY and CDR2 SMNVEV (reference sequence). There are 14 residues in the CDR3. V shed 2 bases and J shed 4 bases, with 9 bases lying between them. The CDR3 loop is CASSLTVGNQPQHF. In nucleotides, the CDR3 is TGTGCCAGCAGTTTAACAGTGGGGAATCAGCCCCAGCATTTT.

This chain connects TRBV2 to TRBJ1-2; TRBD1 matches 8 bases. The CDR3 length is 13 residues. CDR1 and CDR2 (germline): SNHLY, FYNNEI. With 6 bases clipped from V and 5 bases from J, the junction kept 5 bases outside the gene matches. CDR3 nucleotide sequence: TGTGCCAGCAGCCACGGGACAGGTTATGGCTACACCTTC. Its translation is CASSHGTGYGYTF.

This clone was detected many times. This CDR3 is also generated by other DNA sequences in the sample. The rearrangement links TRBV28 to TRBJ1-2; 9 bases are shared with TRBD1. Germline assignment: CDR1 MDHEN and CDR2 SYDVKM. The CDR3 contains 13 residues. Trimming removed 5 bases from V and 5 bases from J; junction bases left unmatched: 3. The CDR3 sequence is CASSPGQGYGYTF. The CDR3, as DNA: TGTGCCAGCAGTCCTGGACAGGGGTATGGCTACACCTTC.

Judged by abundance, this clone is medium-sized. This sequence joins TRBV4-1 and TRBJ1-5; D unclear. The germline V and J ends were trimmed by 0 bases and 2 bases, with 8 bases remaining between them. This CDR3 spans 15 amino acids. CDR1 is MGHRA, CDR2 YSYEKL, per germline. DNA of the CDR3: TGCGCCAGCAGCCAAGATGAACGGGGCAATCAGCCCCAGCATTTT. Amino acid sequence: CASSQDERGNQPQHF.

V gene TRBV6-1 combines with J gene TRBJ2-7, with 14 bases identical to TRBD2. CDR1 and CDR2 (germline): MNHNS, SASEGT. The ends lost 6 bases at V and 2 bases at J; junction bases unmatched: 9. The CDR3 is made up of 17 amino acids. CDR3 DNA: TGTGCCAGCAGGATGACTAGCGGGGGGGCTGTCACCTACGAGCAGTACTTC. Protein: CASRMTSGGAVTYEQYF.

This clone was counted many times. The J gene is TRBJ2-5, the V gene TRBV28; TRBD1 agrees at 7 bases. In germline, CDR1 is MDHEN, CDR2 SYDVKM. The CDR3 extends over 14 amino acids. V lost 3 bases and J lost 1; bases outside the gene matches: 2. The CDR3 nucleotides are TGTGCCAGCAGTTTCCGGGACAGCCAAGAGACCCAGTACTTC. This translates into CASSFRDSQETQYF. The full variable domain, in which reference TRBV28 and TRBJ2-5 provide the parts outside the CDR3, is DVKVTQSSRYLVKRTGEKVFLECVQDMDHENMFWYRQDPGLGLRLIYFSYDVKMKEKGDIPEGYSVSREKKERFSLILESASTNQTSMYLCASSFRDSQETQYFGPGTRLLVL.

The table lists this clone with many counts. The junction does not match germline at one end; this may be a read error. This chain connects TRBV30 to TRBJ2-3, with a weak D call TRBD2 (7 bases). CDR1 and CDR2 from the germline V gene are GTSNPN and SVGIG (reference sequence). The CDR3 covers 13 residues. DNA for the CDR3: TGTGCCTGCAGTGTACGGGGGGCGAATACGCAGTATTTT. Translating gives CACSVRGANTQYF.

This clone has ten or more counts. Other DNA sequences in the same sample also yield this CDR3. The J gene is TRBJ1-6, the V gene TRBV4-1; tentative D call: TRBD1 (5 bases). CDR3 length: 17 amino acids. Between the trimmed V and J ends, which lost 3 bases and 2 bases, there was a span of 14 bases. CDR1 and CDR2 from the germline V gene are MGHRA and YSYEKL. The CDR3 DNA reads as TGCGCCAGCAGCCAGAGTCAGGGAGTCACCTATAATTCACCCCTCCACTTT. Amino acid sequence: CASSQSQGVTYNSPLHF.

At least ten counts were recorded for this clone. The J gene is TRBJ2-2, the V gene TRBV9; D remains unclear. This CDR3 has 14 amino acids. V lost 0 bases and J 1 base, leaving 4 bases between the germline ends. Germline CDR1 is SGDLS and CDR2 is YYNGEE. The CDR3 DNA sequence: TGTGCCAGCAGCGTAGGGAGGAACACCGGGGAGCTGTTTTTT. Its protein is CASSVGRNTGELFF.

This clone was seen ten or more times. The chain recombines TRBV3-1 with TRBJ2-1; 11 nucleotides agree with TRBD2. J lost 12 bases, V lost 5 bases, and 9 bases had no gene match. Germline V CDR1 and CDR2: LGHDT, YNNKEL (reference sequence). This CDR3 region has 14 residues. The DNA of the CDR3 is TGTGCCAGCAGCTTTCGACTAGCGGGGATGGGGCAGTTCTTC. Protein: CASSFRLAGMGQFF.